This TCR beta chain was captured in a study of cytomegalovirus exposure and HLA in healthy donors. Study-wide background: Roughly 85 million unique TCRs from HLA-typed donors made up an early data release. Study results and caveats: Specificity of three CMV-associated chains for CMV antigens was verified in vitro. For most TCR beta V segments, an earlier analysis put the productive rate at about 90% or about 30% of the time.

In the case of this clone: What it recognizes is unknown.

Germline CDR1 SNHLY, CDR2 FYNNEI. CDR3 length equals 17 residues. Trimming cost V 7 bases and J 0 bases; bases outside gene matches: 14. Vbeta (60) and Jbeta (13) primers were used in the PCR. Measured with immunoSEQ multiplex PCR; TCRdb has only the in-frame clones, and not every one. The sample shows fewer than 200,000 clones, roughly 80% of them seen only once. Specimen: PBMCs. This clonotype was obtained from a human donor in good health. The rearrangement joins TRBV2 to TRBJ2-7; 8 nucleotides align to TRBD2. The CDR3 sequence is CASKASGHQKGSYEQYF. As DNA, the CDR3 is TGTGCCAGCAAGGCTAGCGGGCACCAGAAGGGCTCCTACGAGCAGTACTTC.